What follows are 25 T cell receptor beta chains derived from one specimen sequenced in a study of cytomegalovirus exposure and HLA in healthy donors. PCR used 60 Vbeta primers and 13 Jbeta primers. TCRdb's table, derived via immunoSEQ multiplex PCR, lists solely in-frame clones and lacks some. The data contain around 150,000 clones, 75% of them singletons. Source material: PBMCs. These receptors were obtained from a woman aged 50 to 60 in good health and CMV-seropositive.

This clone was counted a single time. This sequence joins TRBV5-1 and TRBJ2-3, with D maybe TRBD2 (6 bases). The CDR3 is made up of 19 amino acids. In germline, CDR1 is SGHRS, CDR2 YFSETQ. Trimming took off 2 bases at V and 0 bases at J, with 22 bases between the two ends. CDR3 residues: CASSFSYGVGGTSTDTQYF. CDR3 DNA sequence: TGCGCCAGCAGCTTCAGTTATGGGGTTGGCGGGACTAGCACAGATACGCAGTATTTT.

This rearrangement joins TRBV7-7 to TRBJ1-1; D may be TRBD1 (6 bases). Germline V gene data show CDR1 as SSHAT and CDR2 as FNYEAQ (reference sequence). The CDR3 runs 13 residues. V lost 5 bases and J lost 1, with 8 bases in between. The CDR3 reads CASSRQENTEAFF. CDR3 DNA: TGTGCCAGCAGCAGACAGGAGAACACTGAAGCTTTCTTT. The variable domain in full, with the rest retrieved from reference TRBV7-7 and TRBJ1-1, is GAGVSQSPRYKVTKRGQDVTLRCDPISSHATLYWYQQALGQGPEFLTYFNYEAQPDKSGLPSDRFSAERPEGSISTLTIQRTEQRDSAMYRCASSRQENTEAFFGQGTRLTVV.

The chain is built from TRBV18 and TRBJ1-5; TRBD1 is a possible D gene (6 bases). Trimming cost V 2 bases and J 2 bases, with 10 bases left between them. The CDR3 consists of 15 residues. Germline V lookup: CDR1 KGHSH, CDR2 LQKENI. CDR3 DNA: TGTGCCAGCTCACCAGGGGGCGCGGGCAATCAGCCCCAGCATTTT. Its translation: CASSPGGAGNQPQHF.

The chain combines TRBV7-8 with TRBJ2-2; TRBD2 aligns across 11 bases. This CDR3 has 17 amino acids. CDR1 is SGHVS, CDR2 FQNEAQ, per germline. Trimming removed 1 base from V and 4 bases from J; junction bases left unmatched: 5. CDR3 sequence (DNA): TGTGCCAGCAGCTTAGGACTAGCGGGGCTGGGCACCGGGGAGCTGTTTTTT. Translating gives CASSLGLAGLGTGELFF.

The chain couples TRBV27 to TRBJ2-2; 13 bases map to TRBD2. Trimming at V came to 4 bases and at J to 8 bases, leaving 7 bases not matched to a gene. Germline V gene sequence: CDR1 MNHEY, CDR2 SMNVEV (reference sequence). The CDR3 is 16 residues long. CDR3 sequence: CASSSGTSGAGGELFF. Here the CDR3 DNA reads TGTGCCAGCAGTTCGGGGACTAGCGGGGCGGGGGGGGAGCTGTTTTTT.

This clone was observed once. The chain recombines TRBV2 with TRBJ2-2, with 7 bases identical to TRBD1. This CDR3 is built from 15 residues. Trimming at V came to 2 bases and at J to 3 bases, leaving 3 bases not matched to a gene. The germline gives CDR1 SNHLY, CDR2 FYNNEI. The CDR3 DNA is TGTGCCAGCAGTGAAAAGGGGGCGTACACCGGGGAGCTGTTTTTT. Translation gives CASSEKGAYTGELFF.

This chain uses TRBV6-5 with TRBJ1-2; 9 nucleotides agree with TRBD1. The CDR3 has 14 amino acids. J lost 5 bases, V lost 4 bases, and 5 bases had no gene match. Germline CDR1 is MNHEY and CDR2 is SVGAGI. The CDR3 DNA follows: TGTGCCAGCAGTTCCGGGACAGGGATTTATGGCTACACCTTC. This codes for CASSSGTGIYGYTF.

The genes are TRBV19 and TRBJ1-4; 9 bases are a match to TRBD1. With V trimmed by 3 bases and J by 8 bases, 7 bases remained unmatched. Germline-derived CDR1 and CDR2 are LNHDA and SQIVND (reference sequence). This CDR3 is 15 amino acids long. The CDR3 spells CASSIGYRGQEKLFF. The CDR3 coding sequence is TGTGCCAGTAGTATCGGGTACAGGGGGCAAGAAAAACTGTTTTTT.

The V call is TRBV10-1, the J call TRBJ1-2; D unresolved. In germline, CDR1 is WNHNN, CDR2 SYGVQD (reference sequence). Trimming took off 3 bases at V and 0 bases at J, with 5 bases between the two ends. The CDR3 contains 13 residues. CDR3 in DNA: TGCGCCAGCAGTGAATGGCCTAACTATGGCTACACCTTC. Protein: CASSEWPNYGYTF.

This clone was recorded once. This chain links TRBV7-9 with TRBJ2-2, with 9 nucleotides matching TRBD2. The CDR3 contains 18 residues. J lost 3 bases, V lost 3 bases, and 11 bases had no gene match. Germline lookup yields CDR1 SEHNR and CDR2 FQNEAQ (reference sequence). CDR3: CASSFEPRGRGYTGELFF. The CDR3 region has the DNA TGTGCCAGCAGCTTCGAGCCCCGCGGGAGGGGGTACACCGGGGAGCTGTTTTTT.

The V gene is TRBV27, the J gene TRBJ2-3; 7 bases are a match to TRBD2. V lost 2 bases to trimming and J lost 5 bases; unmatched junction nucleotides: 7. The CDR3 contains 15 residues. CDR1 MNHEY and CDR2 SMNVEV come from the germline V gene (reference sequence). CDR3 DNA: TGTGCCAGCAGTTTAAGGCGCGGGGGTATAGATACGCAGTATTTT. It codes for CASSLRRGGIDTQYF.

Points on this clone: The junction and the germline gene differ at one end; a read error may be behind it. The chain uses TRBV10-3 and TRBJ2-5; maybe TRBD2 (5 bases). CDR1 and CDR2 (germline): ENHRY, SYGVKD. This CDR3 has 13 residues. The CDR3 protein is CAISRGNQETRYF. Written as DNA, the CDR3 is TGTGCCATCAGCCGAGGGAACCAAGAGACCCGGTACTTC.

The chain recombines TRBV7-3 with TRBJ2-2, with TRBD2 identical over 9 bases. Looked up from germline, CDR1 is SGHTA and CDR2 is FQGTGA. The CDR3 sequence is 15 residues long. The ends lost 1 base at V and 6 bases at J; junction bases unmatched: 3. CDR3 nucleotide sequence: TGTGCCAGCAGCTTAAATAGCGGGGGTGCCGGGGAGCTGTTTTTT. Its translation: CASSLNSGGAGELFF.

This sequence joins TRBV18 and TRBJ1-1; the D is unclear. The CDR3 length is 13 residues. V lost 3 bases and J lost 2, with 7 bases in between. CDR1 KGHSH and CDR2 LQKENI come from the germline V gene. The CDR3 DNA follows: TGTGCCAGCTCACCCCAGGCCAACACTGAAGCTTTCTTT. Protein product: CASSPQANTEAFF.

V usage is TRBV18 and J usage is TRBJ2-3; 14 bases agree with TRBD2. After removal of 3 bases from V and 7 bases from J, the junction contained 12 bases not matched to a gene. CDR3 length: 18 residues. CDR1 is KGHSH and CDR2 is LQKENI in the germline V gene. The CDR3 nucleotides are TGTGCCAGCTCACCGGTCGGACTAGCGGGGGGCCAGGCGAATACGCAGTATTTT. Residues: CASSPVGLAGGQANTQYF.

Remarks on this clone: Additional DNA sequences in this sample encode the identical CDR3. The chain is built from TRBV6-5 and TRBJ1-5; 8 nucleotides match TRBD1. CDR1 is MNHEY and CDR2 is SVGAGI in the germline V gene. CDR3 length: 15 residues. Germline trimming cut 0 bases from V and 7 bases from J; bases unmatched to any gene: 5. The CDR3 nucleotides are TGTGCCAGCAGTTACTCGCAGGGGACAGGCCAGCCCCAGCATTTT. It yields the protein CASSYSQGTGQPQHF.

This chain uses TRBV9 with TRBJ1-6, with D hard to call. In germline, CDR1 is SGDLS, CDR2 YYNGEE. Trimming removed 4 bases from V and 6 bases from J, with 8 bases in between. The CDR3 is 13 amino acids. The CDR3 is CASSSTINSPLHF. The DNA of the CDR3 is TGTGCCAGCAGCTCGACTATTAATTCACCCCTCCACTTT.

The chain recombines TRBV5-1 with TRBJ1-6, with 9 bases lining up with TRBD1. CDR1 is SGHRS, CDR2 YFSETQ, per germline. The CDR3 contains 14 residues. V was clipped by 5 bases and J by 5 bases; unmatched bases: 2. The CDR3, as DNA: TGCGCCAGCAGGAGGACAGGGGATAATTCACCCCTCCACTTT. Translation: CASRRTGDNSPLHF.

This chain joins TRBV4-1 and TRBJ1-4; possibly TRBD1 for D (5 bases). V was cut by 4 bases and J by 3 bases, with 30 bases left in between. The V gene's germline CDR1 is MGHRA and CDR2 YSYEKL. The CDR3 covers 21 residues. As DNA, the CDR3 is TGCGCCAGCAGCCTTCAACAGTTTGCCAGGGCAGCCCTAGTGGCTAATGAAAAACTGTTTTTT. This codes for CASSLQQFARAALVANEKLFF.

This chain uses TRBV6-6 with TRBJ2-7, with 8 bases identical to TRBD2. The V segment lost 5 bases and the J segment 2 bases; nucleotides outside the gene matches: 8. Germline CDR1 MNHNY, CDR2 SVGAGI (reference sequence). The CDR3 consists of 15 residues. The CDR3 nucleotides are TGTGCCAGCAGTGGGGGTAGCGGGAATGCCTACGAGCAGTACTTC. Its protein product is CASSGGSGNAYEQYF.

This rearrangement joins TRBV18 to TRBJ1-5, with a tentative D call TRBD1 (5 bases). Trimming removed 2 bases from V and 6 bases from J, with 23 bases in between. The CDR3 has 18 residues. The germline gives CDR1 KGHSH, CDR2 LQKENI. The CDR3 sequence is CASSPEIKGPLQGQPQHF. In nucleotides, the CDR3 is TGTGCCAGCTCACCAGAGATAAAGGGCCCCCTTCAGGGTCAGCCCCAGCATTTT. Using reference TRBV18 and TRBJ1-5 for the parts outside the CDR3, the full variable domain is NAGVMQNPRHLVRRRGQEARLRCSPMKGHSHVYWYRQLPEEGLKFMVYLQKENIIDESGMPKERFSAEFPKEGPSILRIQQVVRGDSAAYFCASSPEIKGPLQGQPQHFGDGTRLSIL.

The chain is built from TRBV7-2 and TRBJ2-1; TRBD2 aligns across 14 bases. With 5 bases clipped from V and 4 bases from J, the junction kept 4 bases outside the gene matches. Germline V gene sequence: CDR1 SGHTA, CDR2 FQGNSA. This CDR3 contains 16 residues. CDR3 in DNA: TGTGCCAGCAGCATCGGGACTAGCGGGAGTTACAATGAGCAGTTCTTC. It translates to CASSIGTSGSYNEQFF.

The chain joins TRBV25-1 to TRBJ1-1; D is possibly TRBD1 (5 bases). CDR3 length equals 14 residues. Per germline, CDR1 MGHDK and CDR2 SYGVNS. The ends were cut back, 2 bases at V and 5 bases at J, with 12 bases in the middle. CDR3 residues: CASSEGGGRTEAFF. CDR3 coding DNA: TGTGCCAGCAGTGAAGGCGGGGGGAGAACTGAAGCTTTCTTT.

CDR3 sequence reads: CASSQEAGGSAGELFF. CDR3 coding DNA: TGCGCCAGCAGCCAAGAAGCGGGGGGAAGCGCCGGGGAGCTGTTTTTT. The J gene is TRBJ2-2, the V gene TRBV4-1; TRBD2 matches 9 bases. V was clipped by 0 bases and J by 6 bases; unmatched bases: 5. This CDR3 comprises 16 residues. Germline V gives CDR1 MGHRA, CDR2 YSYEKL.

The rearrangement uses TRBV5-1 and TRBJ2-1; 8 bases are shared with TRBD1. V trimming: 7 bases; J trimming: 6 bases; junction bases outside the gene matches: 9. The CDR3 extends over 14 amino acids. Germline V gene lookup returns CDR1 SGHRS and CDR2 YFSETQ. In DNA, the CDR3 is TGCGCCAGCCATCAACAGGGGGGCCCCAATGAGCAGTTCTTC. Amino acid sequence: CASHQQGGPNEQFF.